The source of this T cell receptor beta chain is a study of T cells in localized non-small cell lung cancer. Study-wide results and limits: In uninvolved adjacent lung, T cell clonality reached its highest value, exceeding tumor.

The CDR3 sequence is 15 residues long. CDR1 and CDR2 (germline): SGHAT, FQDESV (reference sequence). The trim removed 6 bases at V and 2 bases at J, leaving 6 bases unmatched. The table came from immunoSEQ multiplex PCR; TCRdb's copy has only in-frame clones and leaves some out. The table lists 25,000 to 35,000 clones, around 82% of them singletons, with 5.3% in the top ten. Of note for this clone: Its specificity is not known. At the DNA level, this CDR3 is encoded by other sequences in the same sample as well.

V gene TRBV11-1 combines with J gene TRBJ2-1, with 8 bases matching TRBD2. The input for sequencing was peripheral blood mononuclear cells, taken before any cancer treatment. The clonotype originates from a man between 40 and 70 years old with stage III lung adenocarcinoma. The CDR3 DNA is TGTGCCAGCAGTTTGACAGCGGGGGCCTACAATGAGCAGTTCTTC. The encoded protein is CASSLTAGAYNEQFF.